Presented here are 13 T cell receptor beta chains from one specimen sequenced in a study of blood T cell repertoires in COVID-19. The protocol was immunoSEQ multiplex PCR, while the TCRdb copy is restricted to in-frame clones and leaves out a portion. This sample has over 100,000 clones, with 84% found just once. Sequencing used peripheral blood. These receptors were obtained from a woman aged 45-60 years with acute or convalescent COVID-19.

This clone turned up a few times. This chain uses TRBV5-1 with TRBJ1-4; tentative D call: TRBD1 (5 bases). Trimming stripped 4 bases from V and 7 bases from J, with 14 bases between. Germline V CDR1 and CDR2: SGHRS, YFSETQ. The CDR3 runs 14 residues. CDR3 residues: CASSVQGRGEKLFF. CDR3 coding DNA: TGCGCCAGCAGCGTCCAGGGAAGGGGTGAAAAACTGTTTTTT.

The CDR3 DNA reads TGTGCCAGCACCCTGGGGGGGCAGGGAACTGAAGCTTTCTTT. Translation: CASTLGGQGTEAFF. V and J are TRBV5-8 and TRBJ1-1, with D possibly matching TRBD1 (6 bases). Germline values: CDR1 SGHTS, CDR2 YDEGEE. This CDR3 is built from 14 residues. V lost 6 bases and J 5 bases, leaving 17 bases between the germline ends.

The chain links TRBV20-1 to TRBJ1-2; TRBD1 might be the D (5 bases). The CDR3 length is 11 residues. The V gene's germline CDR1 is DFQATT and CDR2 SNEGSKA (reference sequence). The V gene lost 3 bases and the J gene lost 8 bases, with 10 bases spanning the gap. Written as DNA, the CDR3 is TGCAGTGCTAGTCCGACAGTGGGCTACACCTTC. This encodes CSASPTVGYTF.

The chain links TRBV5-6 to TRBJ1-2, with D unresolved. V dropped 4 bases and J dropped 0 bases, with 22 bases sitting between them. The CDR3 runs to 18 residues. Germline loops: CDR1 SGHDT, CDR2 YYEEEE. CDR3 in amino acids: CASSTVWATEITNYGYTF. The DNA for the CDR3 is TGTGCCAGCAGCACCGTTTGGGCAACAGAGATCACTAACTATGGCTACACCTTC. The full variable domain, rest sourced from reference TRBV5-6 and TRBJ1-2, is DAGVTQSPTHLIKTRGQQVTLRCSPKSGHDTVSWYQQALGQGPQFIFQYYEEEERQRGNFPDRFSGHQFPNYSSELNVNALLLGDSALYLCASSTVWATEITNYGYTFGSGTRLTVV.

J is TRBJ1-4 and V is TRBV18; 10 bases fit TRBD1. This CDR3 region has 15 residues. The V gene end was trimmed by 5 bases and the J gene end by 8 bases; junction bases not matched to a gene: 8. Germline V gene sequence: CDR1 KGHSH, CDR2 LQKENI. In DNA form, the CDR3 reads TGTGCCAGCTCAACGATGACAGGGGGCGGCGAAAAACTGTTTTTT. Translating it yields CASSTMTGGGEKLFF.

This clone was observed many times. The CDR3 coding sequence is TGTGCCAGCAGTTTAGTACAGGATCGCGGCTACACCTTC. It is translated as CASSLVQDRGYTF. J is TRBJ1-2 and V is TRBV12-3 or TRBV12-4; weak D call: TRBD1 (5 bases). The CDR3 is 13 amino acids. Trimming removed 1 base at V and 8 bases at J, with 11 bases between.

This sequence joins TRBV19 and TRBJ1-6; D is undetermined. V was pared by 3 bases and J by 6 bases, with 9 bases between. Germline-derived CDR1 and CDR2 are LNHDA and SQIVND (reference sequence). The CDR3 spans 14 residues. The CDR3 sequence is CASSIIEGNSPLHF. The CDR3 region has the DNA TGTGCCAGTAGTATTATCGAGGGTAATTCACCCCTCCACTTT.

In this sample, this clone turned up a few times. This rearrangement joins TRBV7-2 to TRBJ1-2, with 7 bases lining up with TRBD1. Germline V gene lookup returns CDR1 SGHTA and CDR2 FQGNSA. V dropped 10 bases and J dropped 7; count of bases not matched to a gene: 12. This CDR3 comprises 13 residues. The CDR3 here is CAIITGVSPGYTF. The CDR3 DNA is TGTGCCATCATAACAGGGGTAAGCCCTGGCTACACCTTC.

This chain connects TRBV5-6 to TRBJ1-1; tentative D call: TRBD1 (5 bases). Trimming took off 2 bases at V and 0 bases at J, with 11 bases between the two ends. Per the germline V gene, CDR1 is SGHDT and CDR2 is YYEEEE. CDR3 length equals 15 residues. CDR3 sequence: CASSFLDRLNTEAFF. The CDR3 coding sequence is TGTGCCAGCAGCTTCCTCGACAGATTGAACACTGAAGCTTTCTTT. Drawing the rest from reference TRBV5-6 and TRBJ1-1, the complete variable domain is DAGVTQSPTHLIKTRGQQVTLRCSPKSGHDTVSWYQQALGQGPQFIFQYYEEEERQRGNFPDRFSGHQFPNYSSELNVNALLLGDSALYLCASSFLDRLNTEAFFGQGTRLTVV.

The chain recombines TRBV6-6 with TRBJ2-7; 7 bases align to TRBD2. CDR3 length: 15 residues. V was pared by 0 bases and J by 1 base, with 3 bases of the junction left unmatched. CDR1 MNHNY and CDR2 SVGAGI come from the germline V gene (reference sequence). For the CDR3, the DNA is TGTGCCAGCAGTTACTCCCTCGGGGGGTCCTACGAGCAGTACTTC. Protein sequence: CASSYSLGGSYEQYF.

This clone was counted between two and nine times. The chain combines TRBV7-6 with TRBJ2-7; 9 nucleotides line up with TRBD1. The junction had 14 bases not matched to a gene; V was cut back by 5 bases and J by 3 bases. In germline, CDR1 is SGHVS, CDR2 FNYEAQ. CDR3 length: 17 amino acids. CDR3 coding DNA: TGTGCCAGCAGCACTCGAACTGGGACAGGGAGAGGCTACGAGCAGTACTTC. Amino acid sequence: CASSTRTGTGRGYEQYF.

The CDR3 DNA follows: TGCGCCAGCAGCTTGGCCGGGACAGATACGCAGTATTTT. Translated, it gives CASSLAGTDTQYF. The J gene is TRBJ2-3, the V gene TRBV5-1; D is undetermined. V lost 0 bases and J lost 3, with 5 bases in between. The CDR3 loop spans 13 amino acids. Germline V lookup: CDR1 SGHRS, CDR2 YFSETQ.

V and J are TRBV30 and TRBJ1-2; 9 nucleotides match TRBD1. Germline V gene lookup returns CDR1 GTSNPN and CDR2 SVGIG (reference sequence). V lost 0 bases and J lost 2; bases outside the gene matches: 10. The CDR3 length is 17 residues. The CDR3 loop reads CAWSVLGQGPINYGYTF. The CDR3 DNA reads TGTGCCTGGAGTGTACTTGGACAGGGGCCTATAAACTATGGCTACACCTTC.